The rows below give T cell receptor beta chains drawn from one sample of a study of PD-L1 blockade in urothelial cancer. Generated by immunoSEQ multiplex PCR, the TCRdb table keeps only in-frame clones and is missing some. The table records about 72,000 clones, more than 75% of them present only once. Specimen: PBMCs, collected around atezolizumab (anti-PD-L1) treatment. These receptors were obtained from a man aged 55 to 70 with urothelial cancer. Both conserved end residues are trimmed from each CDR3. The order of the fields is V gene, J gene, CDR3 protein.

>TRBV19|TRBJ2-1
ASSIQAGGRYEQF
>TRBV28|TRBJ2-7
ASSGDRDEQY
>TRBV4-2|TRBJ2-3
ASSQDQGRGGPGTQY
>TRBV5-1|TRBJ2-1
ASSLALSSGGTYNEQF
>TRBV27|TRBJ2-2
ASSLSAGTLNTGELF
>TRBV18|TRBJ2-5
ASSPGQKETQY
>TRBV5-1|TRBJ2-1
ASRRGQGSYNEQF
>TRBV28|TRBJ2-7
ASGTGPTYEQY
>TRBV21-1|TRBJ2-7
ASSYEGAATSYEQY
>TRBV11-3|TRBJ1-6
ASSLGQGHNSPLH
>TRBV11-2|TRBJ1-1
ASSMGQGYTEAF
>TRBV2|TRBJ1-2
ASSEASGGGYGYT
>TRBV5-1|TRBJ1-4
ASSSEVVPNEKLF
>TRBV29-1|TRBJ2-2
SVQSWDRVSGELF
>TRBV6-1|TRBJ2-3
ASSEGGLARTDTQY
>TRBV27|TRBJ1-5
ASSLGSRGNQPQH
>TRBV28|TRBJ2-7
ASRPTGKGSSYEQY
>TRBV28|TRBJ1-3
ASRDRALDSGSGNTIY
>TRBV7-7|TRBJ1-1
ASSLVLNTEAF
>TRBV7-2|TRBJ1-5
ASSPTGAHQPQH
>TRBV6-4|TRBJ1-1
ASREQGSNTEAF
>TRBV25-1|TRBJ1-4
ASSEGGDEKLF
>TRBV29-1|TRBJ2-2
SAGTGGGTGELF
>TRBV28|TRBJ1-1
ASYGGTYTEAF
>TRBV2|TRBJ2-3
ASSDPSGTSDTDTQY
>TRBV28|TRBJ2-1
ASAPAVRYNEQF
>TRBV11-2|TRBJ2-3
ASSPIEDTQY
>TRBV7-9|TRBJ2-5
ASSLGAGFQETQY
>TRBV10-3|TRBJ2-7
AISDLGLAGVEQY
>TRBV6-5|TRBJ2-7
ASRPGTVYYEQY
>TRBV27|TRBJ1-5
ASRINGQINQPQH
>TRBV28|TRBJ2-5
ASRPSGGLETQY
>TRBV7-6|TRBJ1-5
ASSFCYTVPQPQH
>TRBV7-2|TRBJ2-1
ASSPINEQF
>TRBV5-1|TRBJ2-7
ASRTEYEQY
>TRBV19|TRBJ1-5
ASSLGQGSYQPQH
>TRBV7-2|TRBJ1-2
ASSLEAPGGYT
>TRBV14|TRBJ1-4
ASSQDVPGQVDKLF
>TRBV2|TRBJ1-1
ASSDSGAGNTEAF
>TRBV27|TRBJ2-1
ASRVGNEQF
>TRBV6-4|TRBJ1-1
ASSDSSNTEAF
>TRBV21-1|TRBJ2-1
ATRTRSSYNEQF
>TRBV30|TRBJ2-2
AWRGQYTGELF
>TRBV9|TRBJ1-4
ASRAKRTALEKLF
>TRBV9|TRBJ2-3
ASSVDGRGSTDTQY
>TRBV11-3|TRBJ2-1
ASSLDSTGGNEQF
>TRBV5-6|TRBJ1-5
ASSYRERQPQH
>TRBV5-1|TRBJ2-7
ASSLRYYTGQGYEQY
>TRBV4-2|TRBJ2-1
ASSQGQVNEQF
>TRBV7-2|TRBJ2-2
ATPIIPIAGTNTGELF
>TRBV10-3|TRBJ2-5
AISRDRDSETQY
>TRBV7-6|TRBJ1-5
ASSFIAGLATYSNQPQH
>TRBV5-1|TRBJ2-1
ASSLGTGVGDEQF
>TRBV2|TRBJ2-7
ASSEGLGRWEQY